Described below is a single T cell receptor (beta chain) sequence and its context. The antigen is undetermined. Germline loops: CDR1 ENHRY, CDR2 SYGVKD. The ends lost 4 bases at V and 1 base at J; junction bases unmatched: 9. The CDR3 has 17 amino acids. PCR employed 60 Vbeta and 13 Jbeta primers. Clones were sequenced by immunoSEQ multiplex PCR, and TCRdb holds only the in-frame ones, with some missing. The data hold about 150,000 clones, with 60% to 80% observed a single time. This sample stems from a study of cytomegalovirus exposure and HLA in healthy donors. General observations from the study: Earlier analysis yielded a pattern in which most TCR beta V segments were productive about 90% or about 30% of the time. As was reported, the classifier diagnosed cytomegalovirus status with high specificity and sensitivity. In vitro assays verified that three CMV-associated chains recognized CMV antigens specifically. The study found most TCR sequences rare, yet found some public TCRs in many donors.

What was sequenced was PBMCs. The sequence came from a woman in her twenties or thirties in good health and CMV-seronegative. This sequence joins TRBV10-3 and TRBJ2-4; 8 bases fit TRBD1. This CDR3 is CAISAGAGGMAKNIQYF. The CDR3 nucleotides are TGTGCCATCAGTGCGGGGGCAGGGGGCATGGCCAAAAACATTCAGTACTTC.